The clone carrying this T cell receptor beta chain was counted ten times or more. Its antigen is unknown. This sample was taken from a study of T cells in Graves' hyperthyroidism and ophthalmopathy. Germline-derived CDR1 and CDR2 are SNHLY and FYNNEI. Trimming left V 6 bases short and J 6 bases short, with 17 bases between. This CDR3 comprises 14 residues. RNA transcripts gave rise to amplified TCR beta CDR3 regions. An initial round of RT-PCR targeting the TCR CDR3 relied on the HTBI primer set. MiXCR was run by TCRdb on the multiplex PCR reads, yielding one entry per CDR3 protein. The sample shows almost 600,000 distinct CDR3 sequences, more than 11% of them seen only once. Clinical symptoms, serum thyroxine and TRAb, thyroid ultrasound and orbital computed tomography were used for the diagnoses. A sample of blood taken at first hyperthyroidism diagnosis preceded any ophthalmopathy symptoms. Findings and caveats of the study: Model predictions of ophthalmopathy came a median 6.5 months before onset.

The specimen sequenced was blood. The chain joins TRBV2 to TRBJ1-2; D possibly corresponds to TRBD1 (5 bases). The sequence came from a woman in her 30s with Graves' hyperthyroidism that later progressed to Graves' ophthalmopathy. CDR3 nucleotides: TGTGCCAGCAGGCTAATAGGACAACTTCATGGCTACACCTTC. It translates to CASRLIGQLHGYTF.